This T cell receptor (beta chain) was identified in a study of T cells after yellow fever vaccination (dated by TCRdb to the late 2010s). As for the study more broadly: The SMART-Seq v4 Ultra Low Input RNA kit was used to prepare libraries from fractions with low cell numbers. To follow T-cell clones before and after both primary and booster YFV17D yellow fever vaccination, bulk TCR alpha and beta repertoires underwent longitudinal sequencing. Two healthy male donors, one aged 18 to 30 and one aged 30 to 39 years, were included in the cohort. Blood samples were taken at several timepoints before and after primary and secondary immunization, and bulk PBMC replicates and cell subsets were isolated.

What the study reported, not specific to this receptor: The secondary T-cell response was found to be weaker but faster than the primary response, with a peak reached on day 5 rather than on day 15. Computational filtering was needed because FACS-sorted repertoires could contain abundant contaminating clonotypes from the bulk population. After the booster, most of the clones that had expanded following primary vaccination were detected again (about 95% of CD4 and 88% of CD8), which suggests that memory was broadly maintained. A small fraction of clonotypes showed up in both the CD4 and CD8 compartments, probably as a result of convergent recombination. Because the study included only two donors, the extent to which the findings can be generalized is limited.

The sample's treatment or condition, from its label and the paper: live attenuated yellow fever vaccine strain. A standard Ficoll-Paque protocol was used to isolate PBMCs from peripheral blood. CD4 and CD8 T-cell fractions were isolated with Dynabeads CD4 and CD8 positive selection kits. TriZol was used to extract RNA from bulk PBMCs, CD4 and CD8 fractions, and dextramer-positive and dextramer-negative fractions. TCR cDNA was synthesized by 5'RACE template switching, which introduced a universal primer site and unique molecular identifiers. Priming for cDNA synthesis came from both the TCR alpha and TCR beta constant segments. Library amplification involved two PCR steps, and the second step added sample barcodes and sequencing adapters. Sequencing of the libraries was done on either Illumina HiSeq 2500 (2x100 bp) or NovaSeq (2x150 bp). In the original analysis: MIGEC handled demultiplexing of reads and collapsing into UMI consensus sequences, while MiXCR performed V(D)J alignment. Vaccine-responding clonotypes were identified with edgeR using replicate PBMC samples, with FDR below 0.01 and a log2 fold change above 5 up to day 15 being required. Bulk clonotypes were assigned CD4 or CD8 identity according to which sequenced CD4 or CD8 repertoire held them at higher abundance. The public reads were run again by TCRdb, first through fastp at Q25 and then through MiXCR, and only productive beta chains were kept. Rows with a matching CDR3 protein are joined into one entry that keeps the most common DNA and genes. Here the V and J calls rest on TCRdb's processing, not on the authors' analysis. The sample table contains about 210,000 distinct CDR3 sequences; only one count was recorded for around 6.7% of them. Approximately 0.99% of the sample rests with the top ten.

This clonotype showed up just a few times. Its antigen is not yet known. No base-level quality is on record; no much larger clone is a single base apart. V trim: 6 bases; J trim: 2 bases; unmatched bases: 4. Inclusive of the bounding cysteine and phenylalanine, the CDR3 is 13 residues long. Only the CDR3 part of the read is kept: 39 bases, read in frame from the first base. Via the germline V gene (reference sequence), CDR1 is DFQATT and CDR2 SNEGSKA. Recombination linked TRBV20-1 to TRBJ1-5; 7 bases in between match TRBD1. The origin of this receptor is a man aged 30-40 years who received the YFV17D yellow fever vaccine. Here the sequenced sample was CD4+ T cells sorted from PBMCs, taken on the day of the yellow fever booster vaccination. The DNA sequence is given as TGCAGTGCGGGACAGTTCGGCAATCAGCCCCAGCATTTT. Its product reads: CSAGQFGNQPQHF.